This T cell receptor beta chain was captured by sequencing in a study of cytomegalovirus exposure and HLA in healthy donors. This PCR relied on a set of 60 Vbeta primers and 13 Jbeta primers. Libraries were prepared by immunoSEQ multiplex PCR; TCRdb keeps only in-frame clonotypes and omits some of them. Found here are under 150,000 clones, 82% of them singletons; the top ten hold around 7.8%. This CDR3 has 13 residues. CDR1 MNHEY and CDR2 SVGAGI come from the germline V gene. Unmatched junction bases numbered 4, after V lost 7 bases and J lost 2 bases. This clone was recorded only once. This TCR derives from a woman between 50 and 59 years old in good health and CMV-seropositive. Source material: PBMCs. The chain is built from TRBV6-5 and TRBJ2-7; 8 positions agree with TRBD1. Here the CDR3 reads CASTGTGAYEQYF. The CDR3, as DNA: TGTGCCAGCACCGGGACAGGAGCCTACGAGCAGTACTTC.